A single TCR beta chain is shown here with its context. These data come from a study of shared clonotypes between healthy human individuals. Germline V gene data show CDR1 as LNHNV and CDR2 as YYDKDF (reference sequence). V was pared by 6 bases and J by 3 bases, with 8 bases of the junction left unmatched. The CDR3 sequence is 14 residues long. The replicate PCRs on unsorted PBMC were given 250 to 300 ng DNA, which is approximately 30,000 T cell genomes. The assay was immunoSEQ multiplex PCR, and TCRdb's table has in-frame clones only and misses some. The repertoire consists of about half a million clones, with 70% to 80% occurring once and the leading ten covering more than 10%.

Sample: PBMCs. V and J are TRBV15 and TRBJ2-7; 7 positions agree with TRBD1. The TCR sequence derives from a woman in her thirties or forties in good health. Some clones in this sample may be carry-over from other donors' samples. Written as DNA, the CDR3 is TGTGCCACCAGAGCGACAGGGAGAGGCTACGAGCAGTACTTC. It yields the protein CATRATGRGYEQYF.